The TCR beta chain under discussion was sequenced for a study of vaccination and CD4 T cells after COVID-19. The overall study: In the convalescent cohort, there were six males and four females, two of them Hispanic.

To note about this clonotype: Its antigen is not identified.

CDR1 is DFQATT and CDR2 is SNEGSKA in the germline V gene (reference sequence). The CDR3 is 14 amino acids. Between the trimmed V and J ends, which lost 6 bases and 3 bases, there was a span of 15 bases. Treatment meaning: roughly 11-day PBMC culture with coronavirus spike peptide pools or control peptides (ViraFEST assay). The Oncomine TCR Beta short-read assay sequenced DNA from cultured CD4+ T cells. TCRdb re-called the PCR reads with MiXCR, one entry per CDR3 protein. The data hold over 10,000 distinct CDR3 sequences, with approximately 52% observed a single time. Sequencing was performed on CD4+ T cells from blood, cultured in vitro. The clonotype originates from a human donor who had recovered from COVID-19. The V gene is TRBV20-1, the J gene TRBJ2-1, with a possible D match to TRBD2 (6 bases). DNA of the CDR3: TGCAGTGCCGCCAGACTAGTGTACTACAATGAGCAGTTCTTC. Translated, it gives CSAARLVYYNEQFF.